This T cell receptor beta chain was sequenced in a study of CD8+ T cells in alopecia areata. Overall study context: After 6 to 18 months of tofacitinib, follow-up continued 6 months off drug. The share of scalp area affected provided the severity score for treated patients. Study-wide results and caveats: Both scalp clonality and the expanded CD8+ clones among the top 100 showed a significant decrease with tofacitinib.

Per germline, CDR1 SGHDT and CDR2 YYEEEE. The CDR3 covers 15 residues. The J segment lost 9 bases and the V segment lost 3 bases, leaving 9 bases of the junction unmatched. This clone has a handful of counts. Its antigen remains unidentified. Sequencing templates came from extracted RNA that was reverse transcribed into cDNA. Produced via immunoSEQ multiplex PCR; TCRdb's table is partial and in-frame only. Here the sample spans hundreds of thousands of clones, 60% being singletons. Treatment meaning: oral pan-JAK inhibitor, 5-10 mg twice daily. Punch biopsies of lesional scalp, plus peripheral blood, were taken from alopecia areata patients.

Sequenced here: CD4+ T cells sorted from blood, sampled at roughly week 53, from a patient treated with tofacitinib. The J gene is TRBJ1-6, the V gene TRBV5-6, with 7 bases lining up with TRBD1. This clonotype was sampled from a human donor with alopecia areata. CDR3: CASSYPRTGGSPLHF. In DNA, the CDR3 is TGTGCCAGCAGCTACCCCAGGACAGGCGGTTCACCCCTCCACTTT. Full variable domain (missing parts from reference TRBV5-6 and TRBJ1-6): DAGVTQSPTHLIKTRGQQVTLRCSPKSGHDTVSWYQQALGQGPQFIFQYYEEEERQRGNFPDRFSGHQFPNYSSELNVNALLLGDSALYLCASSYPRTGGSPLHFGNGTRLTVT.